One sample yielded the 9 T cell receptor beta chains listed below, sequenced in a study of blood T cell repertoires in COVID-19. Libraries were prepared by immunoSEQ multiplex PCR; TCRdb keeps only in-frame clonotypes and omits some of them. The sample includes over 120,000 clones, roughly 82% of them seen just once. The material sequenced was peripheral blood. The receptors were gathered from a man between 60 and 70 years old with active or convalescent COVID-19.

The chain uses TRBV7-8 and TRBJ2-5, with 7 bases lining up with TRBD2. V dropped 5 bases and J dropped 4; count of bases not matched to a gene: 10. The CDR3 loop spans 15 amino acids. The germline V gene has CDR1 SGHVS and CDR2 FQNEAQ. The CDR3 reads CASSPARLAVETQYF. The CDR3 nucleotides are TGTGCCAGCAGCCCCGCGCGACTAGCTGTAGAGACCCAGTACTTC.

The chain couples TRBV5-1 to TRBJ2-3, with 10 bases matching TRBD1. The germline CDR1 and CDR2 sequences are SGHRS and YFSETQ. CDR3 size: 15 residues. V shed 4 bases, J shed 4 bases, and the junction held 6 bases outside the gene matches. DNA of the CDR3: TGCGCCAGCAGCATCGGACAGGGGGGCGCAGATACGCAGTATTTT. Translated, it gives CASSIGQGGADTQYF.

The CDR3 coding sequence is TGTGCCAGTAGTACCCGGACAGGGGGTAGTGAAAAACTGTTTTTT. Translation gives CASSTRTGGSEKLFF. The rearrangement uses TRBV19 and TRBJ1-4; 10 bases are shared with TRBD1. CDR3 size: 15 residues. CDR1 and CDR2 from the germline V gene are LNHDA and SQIVND (reference sequence). The J segment lost 7 bases and the V segment lost 4 bases, leaving 6 bases of the junction unmatched.

About this clone: The identical CDR3 is also encoded by other nucleotide sequences in the sample. The chain carries TRBV12-3 or TRBV12-4 and TRBJ2-7, with a weak D call TRBD2 (6 bases). The CDR3 consists of 12 residues. Trimming cost V 6 bases and J 10 bases, with 16 bases left between them. The CDR3 DNA reads TGTGCCAGCAGCCAAGCCGGGGGAAGACAGTACGTC. Protein: CASSQAGGRQYV.

The chain uses TRBV19 and TRBJ2-3; 7 bases map to TRBD2. The CDR3 has 14 amino acids. V was pared by 4 bases and J by 5 bases, with 6 bases of the junction left unmatched. Germline CDR1 reads LNHDA; CDR2 reads SQIVND (reference sequence). CDR3 sequence reads: CASSRGTTLDTQYF. CDR3 in DNA: TGTGCCAGTAGTAGGGGGACTACCTTAGATACGCAGTATTTT. Together with reference TRBV19 and TRBJ2-3, the CDR3 gives the full variable domain: DGGITQSPKYLFRKEGQNVTLSCEQNLNHDAMYWYRQDPGQGLRLIYYSQIVNDFQKGDIAEGYSVSREKKESFPLTVTSAQKNPTAFYLCASSRGTTLDTQYFGPGTRLTVL.

This clone has just a few counts. The CDR3 is CASSLGVTGRGTQYF. CDR3 nucleotide sequence: TGTGCCAGCAGCTTAGGAGTAACGGGCAGGGGGACCCAGTACTTC. The chain uses TRBV11-3 and TRBJ2-5, with D possibly TRBD1 on 6 matching bases. With 1 base removed from V and 7 bases from J, the gap between germline ends came to 16 bases. Germline V gene data show CDR1 as SGHNT and CDR2 as YENEEA. The CDR3 has 15 amino acids.

The chain carries TRBV4-1 and TRBJ2-7; 9 bases are shared with TRBD1. V lost 1 base, J lost 4 bases, and 5 bases stayed unmatched. CDR3 length: 15 residues. Per the germline V gene, CDR1 is MGHRA and CDR2 is YSYEKL. The CDR3 DNA reads TGCGCCAGCAGCCAAGGGACAGGGGAAAGGTACGAGCAGTACGTC. Amino acids: CASSQGTGERYEQYV.

V gene TRBV7-2 combines with J gene TRBJ2-1, with D perhaps matching TRBD1 (6 bases). Looked up from germline, CDR1 is SGHTA and CDR2 is FQGNSA. The V gene lost 6 bases and the J gene lost 6 bases, with 18 bases spanning the gap. The CDR3 is 15 amino acids. The CDR3 nucleotides read TGTGCCAGCAGTTTTTCCGGGACAATTTTCAATGAGCAGTTCTTC. This encodes CASSFSGTIFNEQFF.

V gene TRBV12-2 combines with J gene TRBJ2-7; TRBD1 is the table's D call and was not checked against the DNA. TRBV12-2 is tagged as a pseudogene. The CDR3 consists of 16 residues. CDR3 in DNA: TGTGCAAGTCGTAAACTCAAGAAGGACAGAAGATACGAGCAGTACTTC. Translating it yields CASRKLKKDRRYEQYF.